The clone carrying this T cell receptor (beta chain) was picked up a small number of times. Its antigen remains unknown. TCRdb reanalysed the 5' RACE reads using MiXCR and keeps one entry per CDR3 protein. The sample contains about 360,000 distinct CDR3 sequences, 13% to 15% of which appear only once. This sample was included in a study of T-cell memory formation after mild COVID-19. V lost 1 base to trimming and J lost 10 bases; unmatched junction nucleotides: 6. CDR3 length equals 14 residues. Overall study results and limits: Within pre-infection memory, some responding clones were found, suggesting cross-reactive memory joined.

This receptor was taken from a man aged 18-30 years who had mild COVID-19 (a few samples of this study predate the infection). Cell type and time point are not known. The sample taken for sequencing was PBMCs or a T cell subset sorted from them (not recorded which). The rearrangement links TRBV12-3 or TRBV12-4 to TRBJ2-1; 8 nucleotides line up with TRBD1. The CDR3 region is CASSLVQGDPEQFF. The CDR3 DNA reads as TGTGCCAGCAGTTTAGTACAGGGGGACCCAGAGCAGTTCTTC.